This TCR beta chain was observed in a study of blood T cells in healthy people across ages. The CDR3 consists of 17 residues. Per the germline V gene, CDR1 is LGHNA and CDR2 is YNFKEQ. Alongside a J-beta primer mix, a sample-barcoded 5' primer served in a second PCR lasting 7 to 11 cycles. TCRdb re-derived calls from the 5' RACE reads in MiXCR, one entry per CDR3 protein. Of fewer than 900,000 distinct CDR3 sequences in the sample, roughly 45% were seen once. This chain links TRBV4-2 with TRBJ2-1; TRBD1 aligns across 12 bases. TRBJ2-7 explains the end of the DNA better; the J call may be wrong. Sequencing input: blood. This TCR was recovered from an older woman in good health. In DNA, the CDR3 is TGTGCCAGCAGCCAAGGGGGACAGGGGGCCCCCTACAATGAGCAGTACTTC. It yields the protein CASSQGGQGAPYNEQYF.